This T cell receptor beta chain was found in a study of blood T cell repertoires in COVID-19 (dated by TCRdb to about 2020). Context from the whole study: Samples from collaborators originated in the United States, Italy and Spain and spanned both the acute and convalescent phases of COVID-19. The prospective study material was composed of cDNA or gDNA derived from T cells, B-cell-depleted T cells, or PBMCs. The sample metadata nearly always contained a de-identified subject ID, COVID-19 status, age in years and sex. The samples were drawn from the first 160 participants of the ongoing ImmuneRACE study and from over a thousand subjects provided by 6 global collaborators. Deeply sampled blood TCRbeta repertoires from subjects exposed to, actively infected with, or recovered from COVID-19 were included in the dataset. Where available, HLA class I and class II types were taken from metadata supplied by the sample provider and were not determined by assay-based typing. The repertoires were released in a freely available public database meant as a resource for research on the immune response to SARS-CoV-2.

Measured from the cysteine to the phenylalanine, the CDR3 is 15 residues long. Solely the CDR3 DNA is kept, with 45 bases framed from the first base. The V end loses 0 bases and the J end loses 0 bases, and a stretch of 10 bases separates them. The CDR1 and CDR2 encoded by the germline V gene are SGHRS and YFSETQ. Whole blood was collected in K2EDTA tubes by collaborating institutions according to the institutions' own protocols. For TCRbeta analysis, collaborators shipped samples as frozen whole blood, isolated PBMCs, or DNA extracted from either of those sample types. Details on this clone: There is no known antigen for this receptor. No much larger clone is present one base from it, and per-base qualities are unavailable.

Summary of the overall study and its limitations: Clinical and demographic metadata were provided uncurated, with the amount varying by source and participant.

The immunoSEQ Assay, a bias-controlled multiplex PCR, was used to amplify TCRbeta CDR3 regions from genomic DNA. From the authors' description of their analysis: The number of nucleated cells in each sample was estimated from the amplification of reference gene primers within the assay. To quantify the absolute abundance of each unique TCRbeta CDR3 rearrangement, sequence reads were collapsed and filtered. For each sample, productive Simpson clonality was calculated as the square root of Simpson's diversity index over productive rearrangements. The immuneACCESS repertoire file appears here via TCRdb, limited to in-frame rearrangements. These files lack a portion of the clones; in checked studies, under half of the deficit traces to unresolved V genes, and the cause of the others is not known. Clonal size and the V and J genes are those of that table, whereas D and trimming came from the DNA. Here the sample has 68,000 or so clones; more than 60% occur a single time. The ten largest clones represent just under 10% of the sample.

Sequenced: peripheral blood. This receptor was taken from a woman aged 50 to 65 with acute or convalescent COVID-19. The V and J segments used are TRBV5-1 and TRBJ2-7; the D gene is possibly TRBD2, with 6 bases matching. DNA sequence: TGCGCCAGCAGCTTGGGAGCGGGCAGCTCCTACGAGCAGTACTTC. Its amino acids are CASSLGAGSSYEQYF.